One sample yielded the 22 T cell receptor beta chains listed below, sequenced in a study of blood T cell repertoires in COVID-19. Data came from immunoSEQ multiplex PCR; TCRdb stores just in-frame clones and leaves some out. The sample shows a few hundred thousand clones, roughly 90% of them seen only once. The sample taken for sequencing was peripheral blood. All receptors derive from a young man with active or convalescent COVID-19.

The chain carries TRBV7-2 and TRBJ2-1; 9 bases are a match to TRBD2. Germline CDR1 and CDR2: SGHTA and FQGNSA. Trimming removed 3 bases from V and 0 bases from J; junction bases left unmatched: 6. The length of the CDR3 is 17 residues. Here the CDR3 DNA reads TGTGCCAGCAGCTTGACCGGACTAGCGCTCTCCTACAATGAGCAGTTCTTC. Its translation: CASSLTGLALSYNEQFF. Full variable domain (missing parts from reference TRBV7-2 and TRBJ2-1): GAGVSQSPSNKVTEKGKDVELRCDPISGHTALYWYRQSLGQGLEFLIYFQGNSAPDKSGLPSDRFSAERTGGSVSTLTIQRTQQEDSAVYLCASSLTGLALSYNEQFFGPGTRLTVL.

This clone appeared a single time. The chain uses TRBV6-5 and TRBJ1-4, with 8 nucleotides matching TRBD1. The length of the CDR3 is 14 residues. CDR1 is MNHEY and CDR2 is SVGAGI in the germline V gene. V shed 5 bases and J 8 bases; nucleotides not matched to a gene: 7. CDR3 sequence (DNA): TGTGCCAGCAGTCCACGGACAGGGAGAGAAAAACTGTTTTTT. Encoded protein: CASSPRTGREKLFF.

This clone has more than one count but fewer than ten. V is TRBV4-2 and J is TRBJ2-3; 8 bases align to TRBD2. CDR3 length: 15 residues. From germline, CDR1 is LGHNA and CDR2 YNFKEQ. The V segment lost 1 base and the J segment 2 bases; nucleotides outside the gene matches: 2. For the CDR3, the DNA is TGTGCCAGCAGCCAAGGACTAGCGACCACAGATACGCAGTATTTT. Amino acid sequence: CASSQGLATTDTQYF.

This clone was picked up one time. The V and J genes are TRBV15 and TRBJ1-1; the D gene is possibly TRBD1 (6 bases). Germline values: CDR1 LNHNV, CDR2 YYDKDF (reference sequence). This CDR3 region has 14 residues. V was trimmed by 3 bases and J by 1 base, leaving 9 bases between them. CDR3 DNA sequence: TGTGCCACCAGCAGGGGACATACGAACACTGAAGCTTTCTTT. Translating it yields CATSRGHTNTEAFF.

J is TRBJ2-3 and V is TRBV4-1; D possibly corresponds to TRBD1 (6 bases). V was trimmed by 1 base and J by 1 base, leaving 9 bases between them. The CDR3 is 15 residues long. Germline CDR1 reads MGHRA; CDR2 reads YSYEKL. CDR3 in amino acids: CASSQGDTGTDTQYF. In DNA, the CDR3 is TGCGCCAGCAGCCAAGGGGACACAGGCACAGATACGCAGTATTTT.

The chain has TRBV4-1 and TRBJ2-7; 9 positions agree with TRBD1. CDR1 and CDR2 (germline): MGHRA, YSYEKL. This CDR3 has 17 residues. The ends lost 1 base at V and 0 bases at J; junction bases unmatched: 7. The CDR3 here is CASSQGAGTGSSYEQYF. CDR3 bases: TGCGCCAGCAGCCAAGGAGCTGGGACAGGGAGCTCCTACGAGCAGTACTTC.

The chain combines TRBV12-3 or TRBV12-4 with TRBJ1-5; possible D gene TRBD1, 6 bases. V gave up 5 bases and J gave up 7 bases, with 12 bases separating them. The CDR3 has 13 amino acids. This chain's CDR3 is CASSAIRGQPQHF. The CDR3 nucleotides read TGTGCCAGCAGTGCGATCAGGGGACAGCCCCAGCATTTT.

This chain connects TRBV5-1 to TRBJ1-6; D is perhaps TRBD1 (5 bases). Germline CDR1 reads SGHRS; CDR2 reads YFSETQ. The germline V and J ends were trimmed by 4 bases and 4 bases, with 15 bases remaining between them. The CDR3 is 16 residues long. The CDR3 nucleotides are TGCGCCAGCAGCATTGACCCGGGGGGTTATAATTCACCCCTCCACTTT. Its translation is CASSIDPGGYNSPLHF.

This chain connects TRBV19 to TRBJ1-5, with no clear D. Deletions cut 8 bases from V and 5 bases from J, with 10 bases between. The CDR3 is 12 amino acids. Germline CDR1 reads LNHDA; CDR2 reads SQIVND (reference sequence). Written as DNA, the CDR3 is TGTGCCAGTGGCCTGCTTGATCAGCCCCAGCATTTT. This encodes CASGLLDQPQHF. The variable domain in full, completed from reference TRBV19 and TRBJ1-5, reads DGGITQSPKYLFRKEGQNVTLSCEQNLNHDAMYWYRQDPGQGLRLIYYSQIVNDFQKGDIAEGYSVSREKKESFPLTVTSAQKNPTAFYLCASGLLDQPQHFGDGTRLSIL.

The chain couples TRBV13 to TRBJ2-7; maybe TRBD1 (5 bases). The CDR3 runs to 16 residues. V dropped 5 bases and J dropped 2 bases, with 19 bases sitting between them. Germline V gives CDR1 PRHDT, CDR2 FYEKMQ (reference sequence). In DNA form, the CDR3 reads TGTGCCAGCAGCCTAACAGGTCAGGTGCTGACCTACGAGCAGTACTTC. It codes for CASSLTGQVLTYEQYF.

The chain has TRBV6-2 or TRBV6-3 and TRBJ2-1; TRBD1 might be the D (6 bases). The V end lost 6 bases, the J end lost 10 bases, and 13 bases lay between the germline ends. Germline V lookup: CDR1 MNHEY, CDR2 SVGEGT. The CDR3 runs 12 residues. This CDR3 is CASSPSGTEQFF. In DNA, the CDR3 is TGTGCCAGCAGCCCTTCTGGGACAGAGCAGTTCTTC.

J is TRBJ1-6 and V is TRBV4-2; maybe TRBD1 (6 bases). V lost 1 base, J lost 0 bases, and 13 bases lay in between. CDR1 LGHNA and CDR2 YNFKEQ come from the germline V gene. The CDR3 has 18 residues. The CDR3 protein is CASSQVPTGSSYNSPLHF. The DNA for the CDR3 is TGTGCCAGCAGCCAAGTCCCAACAGGGAGCTCCTATAATTCACCCCTCCACTTT.

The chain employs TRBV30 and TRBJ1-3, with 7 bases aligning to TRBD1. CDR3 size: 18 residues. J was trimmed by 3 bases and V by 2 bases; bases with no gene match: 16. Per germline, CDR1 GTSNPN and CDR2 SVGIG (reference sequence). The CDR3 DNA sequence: TGTGCCTGGAGTAGCAGGTTCGGACGAGGGGGCGGTGGAAACACCATATATTTT. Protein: CAWSSRFGRGGGGNTIYF. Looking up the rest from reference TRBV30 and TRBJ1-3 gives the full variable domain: SQTIHQWPATLVQPVGSPLSLECTVEGTSNPNLYWYRQAAGRGLQLLFYSVGIGQISSEVPQNLSASRPQDRQFILSSKKLLLSDSGFYLCAWSSRFGRGGGGNTIYFGEGSWLTVV.

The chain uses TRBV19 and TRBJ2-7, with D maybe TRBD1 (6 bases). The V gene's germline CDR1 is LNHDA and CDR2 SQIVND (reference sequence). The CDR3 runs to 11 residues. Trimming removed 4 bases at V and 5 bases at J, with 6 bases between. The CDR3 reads CASSTGDEQYF. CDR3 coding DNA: TGTGCCAGTAGTACAGGGGACGAGCAGTACTTC. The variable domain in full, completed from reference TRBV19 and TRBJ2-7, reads DGGITQSPKYLFRKEGQNVTLSCEQNLNHDAMYWYRQDPGQGLRLIYYSQIVNDFQKGDIAEGYSVSREKKESFPLTVTSAQKNPTAFYLCASSTGDEQYFGPGTRLTVT.

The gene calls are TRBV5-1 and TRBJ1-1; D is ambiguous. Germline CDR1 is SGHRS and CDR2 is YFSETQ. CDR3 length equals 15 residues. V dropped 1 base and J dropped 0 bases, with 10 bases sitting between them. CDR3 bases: TGCGCCAGCAGCTTGTTCGGAGATTTGAACACTGAAGCTTTCTTT. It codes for CASSLFGDLNTEAFF.

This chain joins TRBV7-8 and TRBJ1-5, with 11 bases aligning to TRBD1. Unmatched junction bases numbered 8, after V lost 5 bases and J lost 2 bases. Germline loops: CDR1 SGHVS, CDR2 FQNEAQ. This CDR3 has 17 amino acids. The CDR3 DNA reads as TGTGCCAGCAGCACGGGACAGGGGGGATTGGGCAATCAGCCCCAGCATTTT. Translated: CASSTGQGGLGNQPQHF.

The CDR3, as DNA: TGTGCCAGCAGCTTAGGTGTCAGGGGGAAAGGGTATGGCTACACCTTC. It translates to CASSLGVRGKGYGYTF. The chain links TRBV7-9 to TRBJ1-2; 7 nucleotides match TRBD1. The V and J ends lost 1 base and 5 bases, in that order; junction bases with no gene match: 10. The CDR3 length is 16 residues. Germline V gene sequence: CDR1 SEHNR, CDR2 FQNEAQ (reference sequence).

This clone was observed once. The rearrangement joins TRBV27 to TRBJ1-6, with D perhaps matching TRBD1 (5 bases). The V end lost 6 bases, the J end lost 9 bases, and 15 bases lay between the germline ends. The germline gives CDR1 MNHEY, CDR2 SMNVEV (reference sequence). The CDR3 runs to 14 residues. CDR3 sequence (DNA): TGTGCCAGCAGGTCGGTTTTGGGGGGTTCACCCCTCCACTTT. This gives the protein CASRSVLGGSPLHF.

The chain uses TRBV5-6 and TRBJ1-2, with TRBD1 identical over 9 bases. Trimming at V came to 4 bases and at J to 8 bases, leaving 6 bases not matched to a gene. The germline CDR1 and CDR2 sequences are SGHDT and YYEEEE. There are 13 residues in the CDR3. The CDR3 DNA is TGTGCCAGCAGCGCCGGGACAGGGAAAGGCTACACCTTC. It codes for CASSAGTGKGYTF.

The CDR3 DNA is TGTGCCAGCAGCTTAGGGGGTGAGGGATACCATGAAGCTTTCTTT. Protein: CASSLGGEGYHEAFF. The chain is built from TRBV7-8 and TRBJ1-1; no clear D gene. This CDR3 has 15 amino acids. The V and J ends lost 1 base and 7 bases respectively, with 16 bases between them. The germline V gene encodes CDR1 SGHVS and CDR2 FQNEAQ. Variable domain in full (rest from reference TRBV7-8 and TRBJ1-1): GAGVSQSPRYKVAKRGQDVALRCDPISGHVSLFWYQQALGQGPEFLTYFQNEAQLDKSGLPSDRFFAERPEGSVSTLKIQRTQQEDSAVYLCASSLGGEGYHEAFFGQGTRLTVV.

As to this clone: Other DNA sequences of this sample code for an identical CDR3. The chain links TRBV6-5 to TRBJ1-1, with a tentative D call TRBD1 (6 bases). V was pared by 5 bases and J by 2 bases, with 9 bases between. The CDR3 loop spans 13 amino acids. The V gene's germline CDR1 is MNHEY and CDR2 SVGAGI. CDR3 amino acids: CASSRQANTEAFF. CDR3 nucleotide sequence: TGTGCCAGCAGTCGACAGGCTAACACTGAAGCTTTCTTT.

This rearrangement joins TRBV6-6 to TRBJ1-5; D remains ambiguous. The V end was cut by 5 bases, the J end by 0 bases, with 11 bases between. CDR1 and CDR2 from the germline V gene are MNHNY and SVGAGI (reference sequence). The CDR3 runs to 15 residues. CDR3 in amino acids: CASSNTDNSNQPQHF. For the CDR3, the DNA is TGTGCCAGCAGTAATACAGACAATAGCAATCAGCCCCAGCATTTT.